This T cell receptor beta chain was captured in a study of PD-1 blockade in mismatch repair-deficient tumors (dated by TCRdb to the late 2010s). General notes on the study: Between late 2013 and 2016, more than 75 consecutive patients with over ten mismatch repair-deficient cancer types, all previously treated and progressing, were enrolled in the trial. Tumor-associated T cell clones in the peripheral blood of patients responding to PD-1 blockade were tracked using deep sequencing of TCR CDR3 regions. Overall study results and their limits: Clones residing in the tumor, which were often undetectable in blood before treatment, expanded quickly after pembrolizumab and then contracted, generally before radiologic responses.

Mismatch repair deficiency was established in every enrolled patient by polymerase chain reaction or immunohistochemistry. Three patients who responded to pembrolizumab therapy underwent TCR sequencing. Pembrolizumab PD-1 blockade was prospectively tested in advanced mismatch repair-deficient cancers, regardless of tissue of origin, in the phase II trial. Peripheral blood T cell samples were gathered serially, both before PD-1 blockade started and at multiple time points afterward. Blood sampling times were expressed in weeks after the first pembrolizumab dose. About this clone: The clone's antigen remains unknown. No clone much larger than this one lies a single base away; base qualities are absent.

The CDR3 runs 18 amino acids, cysteine and phenylalanine included. The entry retains the CDR3 DNA only, 54 bases that are in frame from base 1. Unmatched junction bases come to 11, with V trimmed by 2 bases and J by 0 bases. Library generation was performed with the immunoSEQ multiplex PCR assay. Drawn from immuneACCESS, this table holds only the in-frame rearrangements with V and J called that TCRdb kept. Clones are partly lost; checked studies trace under half to an unresolved V gene and leave the rest unexplained. Counted in this sample were some 66,000 clones; more than 70% of them appeared once. The ten largest account for about 15% of the sample.

Sequenced material: peripheral blood, taken 52 weeks after starting pembrolizumab. The sequence came from an adult with mismatch repair-deficient cancer. The chain was built from TRBV23-1 and TRBJ2-3, with TRBD2 matching 7 junction bases. TRBV23-1 is an open reading frame, and its role is uncertain. The DNA is TGCGCCAGCAGTCAAAATTCAGGGACTACCGGGAGCACAGATACGCAGTATTTT. This gives the protein CASSQNSGTTGSTDTQYF.